The 12 T cell receptor beta chains in this list originate from one sample, sequenced in a study of Ad26.COV2.S vaccination and SARS-CoV-2 variants. Documented treatment: 15 to 20 received Ad26.COV2.S at low or high dose, single or two shots; roughly five received placebo; per-sample allocation not given. Sampling was done on day 63 after the first vaccine or placebo injection. TCRdb's copy holds only in-frame clones and misses some; the assay was immunoSEQ multiplex PCR. The sample lists about 680,000 clones; roughly 90% were seen once. The sequenced sample was peripheral blood, obtained in a trial of Ad26.COV2.S vaccine versus placebo. The receptors were gathered from a person between 18 and 60 years old who received the Ad26.COV2.S COVID-19 vaccine or a placebo.

For this clone: Other DNA sequences in the sample encode the same CDR3. The chain uses TRBV18 and TRBJ1-1; D is perhaps TRBD1 (6 bases). CDR1 KGHSH and CDR2 LQKENI come from the germline V gene. The CDR3 contains 15 residues. With 0 bases removed from V and 5 bases from J, the gap between germline ends came to 13 bases. CDR3 sequence reads: CASSPPSRGGTEAFF. The CDR3 DNA reads TGTGCCAGCTCACCACCAAGCAGGGGAGGGACTGAAGCTTTCTTT.

V and J are TRBV9 and TRBJ2-5, with D uncertain. CDR1 is SGDLS and CDR2 is YYNGEE in the germline V gene. Trimming left V 0 bases short and J 5 bases short, with 11 bases between. CDR3 length: 14 amino acids. The CDR3 region is CASSVGVDTETQYF. The CDR3 DNA follows: TGTGCCAGCAGCGTAGGTGTAGATACGGAGACCCAGTACTTC.

The V and J genes are TRBV6-6 and TRBJ1-2, with 7 bases lining up with TRBD1. In germline, CDR1 is MNHNY, CDR2 SVGAGI (reference sequence). This CDR3 is 16 amino acids long. V lost 2 bases and J lost 3; bases outside the gene matches: 9. CDR3 coding DNA: TGTGCCAGCAGTTACCTCCAGGGGGGGCGGGACTATGGCTACACCTTC. Translating it yields CASSYLQGGRDYGYTF.

The chain links TRBV27 to TRBJ2-7; D unresolved. Germline V gene sequence: CDR1 MNHEY, CDR2 SMNVEV (reference sequence). The CDR3 consists of 12 residues. V dropped 2 bases and J dropped 3 bases, with 5 bases sitting between them. The DNA for the CDR3 is TGTGCCAGCAGTTTAGGGTTCTACGAGCAGTACTTC. Amino acids: CASSLGFYEQYF.

As for this clone: The sample has other DNA sequences that encode this CDR3 too. The rearrangement links TRBV13 to TRBJ2-7, with unresolved D. The V gene lost 1 base and the J gene lost 4 bases, with 5 bases spanning the gap. Germline V gene sequence: CDR1 PRHDT, CDR2 FYEKMQ (reference sequence). The CDR3 consists of 12 residues. The CDR3 loop is CASSLEGYEQYF. In nucleotides, the CDR3 is TGTGCCAGCAGCTTAGAAGGGTACGAGCAGTACTTC.

This clone was counted once. The DNA for the CDR3 is TGTGCCAGCAGCTTAAGCCCCGGGCAGGGTGATCAGCCCCAGCATTTT. Its translation: CASSLSPGQGDQPQHF. The chain combines TRBV7-9 with TRBJ1-5; tentative D call: TRBD1 (5 bases). Trimming shortened V by 2 bases and J by 5 bases, and 16 bases separated the two germline ends. There are 16 residues in the CDR3. Germline CDR1 reads SEHNR; CDR2 reads FQNEAQ (reference sequence).

The chain carries TRBV5-6 and TRBJ2-7; D uncertain. V lost 2 bases and J 3 bases, leaving 9 bases between the germline ends. The germline CDR1 and CDR2 sequences are SGHDT and YYEEEE. CDR3 length: 13 residues. CDR3: CASSFDGDYEQYF. The DNA for the CDR3 is TGTGCCAGCAGCTTTGATGGAGACTACGAGCAGTACTTC.

The chain joins TRBV12-5 to TRBJ2-3; D ambiguous. V was pared by 0 bases and J by 0 bases, with 4 bases between. This CDR3 region has 14 residues. The germline CDR1 and CDR2 sequences are LGHNT and FRNRAP. The CDR3 DNA is TGTGCTAGTGGTTTGGTCCCGAGCACAGATACGCAGTATTTT. This encodes CASGLVPSTDTQYF. The complete variable domain, with remaining parts taken from reference TRBV12-5 and TRBJ2-3, reads DARVTQTPRHKVTEMGQEVTMRCQPILGHNTVFWYRQTMMQGLELLAYFRNRAPLDDSGMPKDRFSAEMPDATLATLKIQPSEPRDSAVYFCASGLVPSTDTQYFGPGTRLTVL.

The chain links TRBV19 to TRBJ2-1, with TRBD1 identical over 10 bases. The J segment lost 4 bases and the V segment lost 7 bases, leaving 7 bases of the junction unmatched. The CDR3 has 15 amino acids. Germline V gene data show CDR1 as LNHDA and CDR2 as SQIVND (reference sequence). The DNA of the CDR3 is TGTGCCAGTACCCTAGGGACAGGGGTTTACAATGAGCAGTTCTTC. Encoded protein: CASTLGTGVYNEQFF.

The CDR3 region is CASSSRTLAKNIQYF. The CDR3 DNA is TGTGCCAGCAGCTCACGGACCTTAGCCAAAAACATTCAGTACTTC. The chain employs TRBV5-6 and TRBJ2-4, with D unresolved. V gave up 3 bases and J gave up 0 bases, with 10 bases separating them. Germline V lookup: CDR1 SGHDT, CDR2 YYEEEE. CDR3 length: 15 residues.

This chain links TRBV18 with TRBJ2-3; TRBD1 agrees at 7 bases. Unmatched junction bases numbered 9, after V lost 6 bases and J lost 6 bases. This CDR3 is built from 14 residues. CDR1 is KGHSH and CDR2 is LQKENI in the germline V gene. CDR3 in amino acids: CASSPAGTADTQYF. CDR3 DNA: TGTGCCAGCTCGCCTGCCGGGACAGCGGATACGCAGTATTTT.

The chain uses TRBV11-2 and TRBJ2-1; 13 bases align to TRBD2. With 10 bases clipped from V and 0 bases from J, the junction kept 12 bases outside the gene matches. The CDR3 is made up of 18 amino acids. Germline CDR1 reads SGHAT; CDR2 reads FQNNGV. CDR3 DNA: TGTGCCATCCCCCCGGGACTAGCGGGGTTTAGCTCCTACAATGAGCAGTTCTTC. The encoded protein is CAIPPGLAGFSSYNEQFF.